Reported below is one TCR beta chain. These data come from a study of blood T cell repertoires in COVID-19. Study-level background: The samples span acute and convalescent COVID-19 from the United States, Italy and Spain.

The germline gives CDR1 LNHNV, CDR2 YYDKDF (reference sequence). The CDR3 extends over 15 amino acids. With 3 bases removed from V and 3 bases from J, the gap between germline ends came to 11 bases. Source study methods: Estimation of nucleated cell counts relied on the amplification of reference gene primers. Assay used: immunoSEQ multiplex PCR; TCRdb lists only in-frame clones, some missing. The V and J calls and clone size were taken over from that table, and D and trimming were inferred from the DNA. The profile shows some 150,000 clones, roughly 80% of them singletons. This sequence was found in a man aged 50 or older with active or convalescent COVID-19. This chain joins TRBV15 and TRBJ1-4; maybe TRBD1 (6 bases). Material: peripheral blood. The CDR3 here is CATSRVGGPNEKLFF. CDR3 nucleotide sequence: TGTGCCACCAGCAGGGTTGGGGGCCCTAATGAAAAACTGTTTTTT.